This TCR beta chain was profiled in a study of blood T cell repertoires in COVID-19. This clone was detected only a few times. The method was immunoSEQ multiplex PCR; TCRdb's version includes in-frame clones alone and lacks a portion of them. The sample has 130,000 or so clones, around 87% seen once. V was cut by 1 base and J by 0 bases, with 8 bases left in between. This CDR3 has 15 residues. Germline lookup yields CDR1 SGHRS and CDR2 YFSETQ. The sequencing input was peripheral blood. This clonotype originated in a woman between 45 and 60 years old with acute or convalescent COVID-19. V and J are TRBV5-1 and TRBJ1-3; perhaps TRBD1 as D (5 bases). Here the CDR3 DNA reads TGCGCCAGCAGCTTGCAGGGTCTCTCTGGAAACACCATATATTTT. Its translation is CASSLQGLSGNTIYF.